The present T cell receptor beta chain was sequenced within a study of blood T cell repertoires in COVID-19. Germline CDR1 reads SGHRS; CDR2 reads YFSETQ. The CDR3 covers 15 residues. V was cut by 0 bases and J by 0 bases, with 7 bases left in between. Libraries were prepared by immunoSEQ multiplex PCR; TCRdb keeps only in-frame clonotypes and omits some of them. The sample shows roughly 240,000 clones, 85% of them seen only once. The study assigned cohorts using participant-reported clinical history. This TCR came from a woman aged 50 to 65 with acute COVID-19. J is TRBJ1-3 and V is TRBV5-1; D is possibly TRBD1 (6 bases). The sample comprised PBMCs or T cells enriched from blood (not recorded which). This CDR3 is CASSLAGDSGNTIYF. CDR3 coding DNA: TGCGCCAGCAGCTTGGCAGGGGACTCTGGAAACACCATATATTTT.